This section outlines one T cell receptor (beta chain) sequence together with its context. What it recognizes is unknown. Sequencing used immunoSEQ multiplex PCR; TCRdb keeps in-frame clones, though not all of them. The repertoire has about 9,800 clones, around 86% of them found once; the top ten carry 20% to 25%. The sample comes from a study of PD-1 blockade in mismatch repair-deficient tumors. Findings and limits, study-wide: Three of seven peptides expanded clones, giving around 140 unique blood TCRs. Rapid post-treatment expansion, then contraction, generally preceding radiologic response, marked tumor-resident clones.

The time point here: 10-day in vitro stimulation with candidate neoantigen peptide 2. The TCR-sequenced patients were three responders to pembrolizumab. An approximately 10-day in vitro culture was run per each of several reactive peptides. Trimming cost V 3 bases and J 6 bases; bases outside gene matches: 5. CDR1 is MNHEY and CDR2 is SMNVEV in the germline V gene (reference sequence). This CDR3 has 14 residues. The sequences come from cells cultured in vitro, collected from a patient treated with pembrolizumab. The sequence came from an adult with mismatch repair-deficient cancer. The V and J genes are TRBV27 and TRBJ2-7; 10 positions match TRBD2. Written as DNA, the CDR3 is TGTGCCAGCAGTTTCATAGCGGGAGGAGTCGAGCAGTACTTC. This gives the protein CASSFIAGGVEQYF.